Detailed here is one T cell receptor (beta chain). Overnight CMV lysate stimulation of fresh PBMCs defined donor CMV status by CD4+ IFNgamma. The record originates from a study of naive and memory T cell subsets. CDR3 length equals 16 residues. V was clipped by 4 bases and J by 4 bases, with 17 bases between them. Germline V gene data show CDR1 as SGHRS and CDR2 as YFSETQ. Both TRBC1 and TRBC2 were covered by a beta constant-region primer of two equimolar oligonucleotides. Each CDR3 protein gets one entry after TCRdb re-called the UMI-ligation and nested PCR reads with MiXCR. This repertoire shows 130,000 to 150,000 distinct CDR3 sequences, more than 15% found once; its top ten account for around 0.14%.

The sample consisted of naive CD4+ T cells from blood. This clonotype was obtained from a human donor in good health. The V and J genes are TRBV5-1 and TRBJ2-2; no clear D gene. As DNA, the CDR3 is TGCGCCAGCAGCATGACCCCTGGCTCGAGCACCGGGGAGCTGTTTTTT. Translation gives CASSMTPGSSTGELFF. Supplemented by reference TRBV5-1 and TRBJ2-2, the full variable domain reads KAGVTQTPRYLIKTRGQQVTLSCSPISGHRSVSWYQQTPGQGLQFLFEYFSETQRNKGNFPGRFSGRQFSNSRSEMNVSTLELGDSALYLCASSMTPGSSTGELFFGEGSRLTVL.